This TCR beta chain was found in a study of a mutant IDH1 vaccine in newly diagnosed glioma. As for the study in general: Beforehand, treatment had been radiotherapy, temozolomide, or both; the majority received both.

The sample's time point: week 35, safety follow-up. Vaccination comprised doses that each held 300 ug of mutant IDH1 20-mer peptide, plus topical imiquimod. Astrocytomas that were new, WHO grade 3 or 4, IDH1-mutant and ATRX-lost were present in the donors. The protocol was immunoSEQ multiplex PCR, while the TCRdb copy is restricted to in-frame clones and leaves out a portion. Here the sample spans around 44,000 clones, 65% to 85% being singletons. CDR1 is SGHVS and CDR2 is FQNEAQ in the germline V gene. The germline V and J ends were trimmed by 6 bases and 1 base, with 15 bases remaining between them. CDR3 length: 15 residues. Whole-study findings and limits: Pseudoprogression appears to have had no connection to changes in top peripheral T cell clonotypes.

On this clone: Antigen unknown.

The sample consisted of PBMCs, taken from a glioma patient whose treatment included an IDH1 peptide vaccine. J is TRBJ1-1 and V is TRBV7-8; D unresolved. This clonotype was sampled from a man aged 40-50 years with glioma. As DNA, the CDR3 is TGTGCCAGCAGTCGAGGCGTGCCGGGGAACACTGAAGCTTTCTTT. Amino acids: CASSRGVPGNTEAFF.